This is a list of T cell receptor beta chains from one sample in a study of response to subunit inactivated influenza vaccine. TCRdb passed the RT-PCR reads through MiXCR, listing each CDR3 protein once. The sample has 450,000 to 550,000 distinct CDR3 sequences; about 25% are singletons. This material consisted of CD4+ T cells sorted from PBMCs, taken roughly 5 days after vaccination. The receptors originated from a man aged 50-60 years who received an inactivated influenza vaccine. The CDR3 runs from the conserved cysteine through the conserved F or W. Fields, in order: D gene, V gene, J gene, clone size, CDR3 DNA, CDR3 protein. D genes are given only for firm matches. Clone size is not always given. Where it is, it says once, few, many or a class for expanded clones.

d_call: -; v_call: TRBV10-3; j_call: TRBJ2-7; clone_size: many; cdr3_nt: TGTGCCATCAGTGAGGGATCGGAGGGTAACGAGCAGTACTTC; cdr3_aa: CAISEGSEGNEQYF
d_call: -; v_call: TRBV9; j_call: TRBJ2-2; clone_size: -; cdr3_nt: TGTGCCAGCAGCCGATCGTCCCAGGCCGGGGAGCTGTTTTTT; cdr3_aa: CASSRSSQAGELFF
d_call: -; v_call: TRBV11-3; j_call: TRBJ2-1; clone_size: -; cdr3_nt: TGTGCCAGCAGCCCGGGACCGTTACGGTACAATGAGCAGTTCTTC; cdr3_aa: CASSPGPLRYNEQFF
d_call: -; v_call: TRBV24-1; j_call: TRBJ2-3; clone_size: -; cdr3_nt: TGTGCCACCAGTGATCCTAATCCCAGTAGCACAGATACGCAGTATTTT; cdr3_aa: CATSDPNPSSTDTQYF
d_call: -; v_call: TRBV19; j_call: TRBJ2-2; clone_size: -; cdr3_nt: TGTGCCAGTAGTACTTTCACAGGGTCCACCGGGGAGCTGTTTTTT; cdr3_aa: CASSTFTGSTGELFF
d_call: TRBD1; v_call: TRBV27; j_call: TRBJ2-2; clone_size: few; cdr3_nt: TGTGCCAGTAGGGCCACCGGGACAGGGAACACCGGGGAGCTGTTTTTT; cdr3_aa: CASRATGTGNTGELFF
d_call: -; v_call: TRBV4-3; j_call: TRBJ2-2; clone_size: few; cdr3_nt: TGCGCCAGCAGCCAAGGGGGGGCGCTGCCCGGGGAGCTGTTTTTT; cdr3_aa: CASSQGGALPGELFF
d_call: TRBD2; v_call: TRBV7-9; j_call: TRBJ2-3; clone_size: few; cdr3_nt: TGTGCCAGCACCGCACGGACTAGCGGGGGCACAGATACGCAGTATTTT; cdr3_aa: CASTARTSGGTDTQYF
d_call: TRBD2; v_call: TRBV29-1; j_call: TRBJ2-3; clone_size: -; cdr3_nt: TGCAGCGTCGACGGGACTAGTTGGGGTACGCAGTATTTT; cdr3_aa: CSVDGTSWGTQYF
d_call: -; v_call: TRBV7-2; j_call: TRBJ2-6; clone_size: -; cdr3_nt: TGTGCCAGCAGCCTTACTAGCAATCCCGGGGCCAACGTCCTGACTTTC; cdr3_aa: CASSLTSNPGANVLTF
d_call: TRBD1; v_call: TRBV7-9; j_call: TRBJ2-3; clone_size: once; cdr3_nt: TGTGCCAGCAGCTTGACAGGGGTTACGCAGTATTTT; cdr3_aa: CASSLTGVTQYF
d_call: -; v_call: TRBV5-1; j_call: TRBJ1-2; clone_size: few; cdr3_nt: TGCGCCAGCACCCTAGGGGCAGACTCCTATGATGGCTACACCTTC; cdr3_aa: CASTLGADSYDGYTF
d_call: -; v_call: TRBV28; j_call: TRBJ1-6; clone_size: -; cdr3_nt: TGTGCCAGCACTCGGGACGGAACTAATTCACCCCTCCACTTT; cdr3_aa: CASTRDGTNSPLHF
d_call: -; v_call: TRBV7-9; j_call: TRBJ2-5; clone_size: -; cdr3_nt: TGTGCCAGCAGCTTAGGACAGAGTGGAGAGACCCAGTACTTC; cdr3_aa: CASSLGQSGETQYF
d_call: -; v_call: TRBV29-1; j_call: TRBJ2-2; clone_size: -; cdr3_nt: TGCAGCGTCCTCTCTAGGGGCGGGGAGCTGTTTTTT; cdr3_aa: CSVLSRGGELFF
d_call: -; v_call: TRBV20-1; j_call: TRBJ2-7; clone_size: few; cdr3_nt: TGCAGTGCTAGATTGGGCTACGAGCAGTACTTC; cdr3_aa: CSARLGYEQYF
d_call: TRBD2; v_call: TRBV12-3/TRBV12-4; j_call: TRBJ2-1; clone_size: -; cdr3_nt: TGTGCCAGCAATCCGGGACTAGCGGGGTACAATGAGCAGTTCTTC; cdr3_aa: CASNPGLAGYNEQFF
d_call: -; v_call: TRBV30; j_call: TRBJ1-5; clone_size: few; cdr3_nt: TGTGCCTGGAGTGTTCCTCCAATGAATCAGCCCCAGCATTTT; cdr3_aa: CAWSVPPMNQPQHF
d_call: TRBD1; v_call: TRBV5-1; j_call: TRBJ2-6; clone_size: few; cdr3_nt: TGCGCCAGCAGCCCGGGACAGGGATATCTAACTGGGGCCAACGTCCTGACTTTC; cdr3_aa: CASSPGQGYLTGANVLTF
d_call: -; v_call: TRBV20-1; j_call: TRBJ2-1; clone_size: -; cdr3_nt: TGCAGTGCTAGGGGGGGCCTTTCCTACAATGAGCAGTTCTTC; cdr3_aa: CSARGGLSYNEQFF
d_call: TRBD2; v_call: TRBV11-2; j_call: TRBJ2-5; clone_size: few; cdr3_nt: TGTGCCAGCAGCTTAGGTAGCGGGGTAGGGGAGACCCAGTACTTC; cdr3_aa: CASSLGSGVGETQYF
d_call: TRBD1; v_call: TRBV12-3/TRBV12-4; j_call: TRBJ1-1; clone_size: -; cdr3_nt: TGTGCCAGCAGCCCGAGGGACAGAATGAACACTGAAGCTTTCTTT; cdr3_aa: CASSPRDRMNTEAFF
d_call: -; v_call: TRBV29-1; j_call: TRBJ2-3; clone_size: -; cdr3_nt: TGCAGCGTTGAAGATTACATCACAGATACGCAGTATTTT; cdr3_aa: CSVEDYITDTQYF
d_call: TRBD2; v_call: TRBV12-3/TRBV12-4; j_call: TRBJ2-7; clone_size: -; cdr3_nt: TGTGCCGGCAGTTTAGGTGGACTAGCGGGAAGCGAGCAGTACTTC; cdr3_aa: CAGSLGGLAGSEQYF
d_call: TRBD2; v_call: TRBV5-1; j_call: TRBJ2-3; clone_size: once; cdr3_nt: TGCGCCAGCAGCTCTGTCAGGGACAGCGGGGGGGCGGCAGATACGAAGTATTTT; cdr3_aa: CASSSVRDSGGAADTKYF
d_call: TRBD2; v_call: TRBV5-1; j_call: TRBJ2-1; clone_size: -; cdr3_nt: TGCGCCAGCAGCTTTTTAGCGGGGGGGAGCTCCTACAATGAGCAGTTCTTC; cdr3_aa: CASSFLAGGSSYNEQFF
d_call: -; v_call: TRBV10-3; j_call: TRBJ2-2; clone_size: -; cdr3_nt: TGTGCCGCCACGGGAGCCTCGAACACCGGGGAGCTGTTTTTT; cdr3_aa: CAATGASNTGELFF
d_call: -; v_call: TRBV3-1; j_call: TRBJ2-7; clone_size: -; cdr3_nt: TGTGCCAGCAGCCAAGACCCTGGTCAGGGCGAGCAGTACTTC; cdr3_aa: CASSQDPGQGEQYF
d_call: -; v_call: TRBV10-3; j_call: TRBJ2-7; clone_size: -; cdr3_nt: TGTGCCATCAGTGATGGGGGGCTCGACTACGAGCAGTACTTC; cdr3_aa: CAISDGGLDYEQYF
d_call: -; v_call: TRBV29-1; j_call: TRBJ1-1; clone_size: few; cdr3_nt: TGCAGCGCCGATGGACAGATGAACACTGAAGCTTTCTTT; cdr3_aa: CSADGQMNTEAFF
d_call: -; v_call: TRBV29-1; j_call: TRBJ1-1; clone_size: few; cdr3_nt: TGCAGCGTTAACTTTGGGACGATGGGGACTGAAGCTTTCTTT; cdr3_aa: CSVNFGTMGTEAFF
d_call: TRBD1; v_call: TRBV7-2; j_call: TRBJ2-5; clone_size: few; cdr3_nt: TGTGCCAGCAGCTCCTTTACAGGGGTGGAGACCCAGTACTTC; cdr3_aa: CASSSFTGVETQYF
d_call: -; v_call: TRBV20-1; j_call: TRBJ2-5; clone_size: few; cdr3_nt: TGCAGTGCCCGGGGTGTAGAGACCCAGTACTTC; cdr3_aa: CSARGVETQYF
d_call: -; v_call: TRBV4-3; j_call: TRBJ2-7; clone_size: many; cdr3_nt: TGCGCCAGCAGCGCCACGGGGGCCGACGAGCAGTACTTC; cdr3_aa: CASSATGADEQYF
d_call: -; v_call: TRBV29-1; j_call: TRBJ2-2; clone_size: few; cdr3_nt: TGCAGCGTCCTCAGGGGTTACACCGGGGAGCTGTTTTTT; cdr3_aa: CSVLRGYTGELFF
d_call: -; v_call: TRBV14; j_call: TRBJ2-5; clone_size: -; cdr3_nt: TGTGCCAGCAGCCAAGCTGGTAGCCAAGAGACCCAGTACTTC; cdr3_aa: CASSQAGSQETQYF
d_call: -; v_call: TRBV5-5; j_call: TRBJ2-1; clone_size: many; cdr3_nt: TGTGCCAGCAGGATACTCTCAGGGGCGTACAATGAGCAGTTCTTC; cdr3_aa: CASRILSGAYNEQFF
d_call: TRBD2; v_call: TRBV11-2; j_call: TRBJ2-3; clone_size: few; cdr3_nt: TGTGCCAGCAGCTTAGTAACTAGCGGGGGGACAGATACGCAGTATTTT; cdr3_aa: CASSLVTSGGTDTQYF
d_call: -; v_call: TRBV7-2; j_call: TRBJ2-5; clone_size: few; cdr3_nt: TGTGCCAGCAGCTCAACCGGGGTCGGAGAGACCCAGTACTTC; cdr3_aa: CASSSTGVGETQYF
d_call: -; v_call: TRBV6-1; j_call: TRBJ1-2; clone_size: -; cdr3_nt: TGTGCCAGCAGTGTACAGGAACTGTATGGCTACACCTTC; cdr3_aa: CASSVQELYGYTF
d_call: TRBD2; v_call: TRBV6-1; j_call: TRBJ2-1; clone_size: -; cdr3_nt: TGTGCCAGCACCGGACTAGCGGGAGGGCTGTGGCATGAGCAGTTCTTC; cdr3_aa: CASTGLAGGLWHEQFF
d_call: -; v_call: TRBV5-1; j_call: TRBJ2-5; clone_size: -; cdr3_nt: TGCGCCAGCAGCTTGGGATCGTTCGGCGTACAAGAGACCCAGTACTTC; cdr3_aa: CASSLGSFGVQETQYF
d_call: -; v_call: TRBV6-5; j_call: TRBJ1-1; clone_size: -; cdr3_nt: TGTGCCAGCAGTTCCGGACAGACGAACACTGAAGCTTTCTTT; cdr3_aa: CASSSGQTNTEAFF
d_call: -; v_call: TRBV20-1; j_call: TRBJ1-5; clone_size: -; cdr3_nt: TGCAGTGCTAGAGATCCGTATGGCCGGGCCGCGCCCCAGCATTTT; cdr3_aa: CSARDPYGRAAPQHF
d_call: -; v_call: TRBV5-1; j_call: TRBJ1-2; clone_size: few; cdr3_nt: TGCGCCAGCAGCCCCCTTGTTGGGGGCGGTTATGGCTACACCTTC; cdr3_aa: CASSPLVGGGYGYTF
d_call: -; v_call: TRBV12-3/TRBV12-4; j_call: TRBJ2-2; clone_size: -; cdr3_nt: TGTGCCAGCAGTCCCCCTAGGGGGGGGACGAACACCGGGGAGCTGTTTTTT; cdr3_aa: CASSPPRGGTNTGELFF
d_call: -; v_call: TRBV5-1; j_call: TRBJ2-3; clone_size: -; cdr3_nt: TGCGCCAGCAGGGGCGTAGTTAGCACAGATACGCAGTATTTT; cdr3_aa: CASRGVVSTDTQYF
d_call: TRBD1; v_call: TRBV4-3; j_call: TRBJ1-2; clone_size: -; cdr3_nt: TGCGCCAGCAGCCAACACAGGGGGCGAGGGAGTGGCTACACCTTC; cdr3_aa: CASSQHRGRGSGYTF
d_call: -; v_call: TRBV20-1; j_call: TRBJ2-7; clone_size: -; cdr3_nt: TGCAGTGCCGCGGGACGGTTCTCCTACGAGCAGTGCTTC; cdr3_aa: CSAAGRFSYEQCF
d_call: TRBD1; v_call: TRBV15; j_call: TRBJ2-5; clone_size: few; cdr3_nt: TGTGCCACCAGCAGAGCCAGGGACAGGGCGGAGGGAGAGACCCAGTACTTC; cdr3_aa: CATSRARDRAEGETQYF
d_call: -; v_call: TRBV15; j_call: TRBJ1-2; clone_size: -; cdr3_nt: TGTGCCACCAGCAGAGATTTTTCGGGCTACACCTTC; cdr3_aa: CATSRDFSGYTF
d_call: -; v_call: TRBV20-1; j_call: TRBJ2-3; clone_size: few; cdr3_nt: TGCAGTGCTAGAGATGTCCCCCAGGGCGACACGCAGTATTTT; cdr3_aa: CSARDVPQGDTQYF
d_call: TRBD1; v_call: TRBV24-1; j_call: TRBJ2-1; clone_size: -; cdr3_nt: TGTGCCACCAGTGATTTGCAGGGGGACTCCTACAATGAGCAGTTCTTC; cdr3_aa: CATSDLQGDSYNEQFF
d_call: -; v_call: TRBV5-1; j_call: TRBJ2-3; clone_size: -; cdr3_nt: TGCGCCAGCAGCTTCGGGACGGCACTTAGCACAGATACGCAGTATTTT; cdr3_aa: CASSFGTALSTDTQYF
d_call: -; v_call: TRBV27; j_call: TRBJ1-5; clone_size: -; cdr3_nt: TGTGCCAGCAGTGGCAGTTATAGCAATCAGCCCCAGCATTTT; cdr3_aa: CASSGSYSNQPQHF
d_call: TRBD1; v_call: TRBV29-1; j_call: TRBJ1-1; clone_size: -; cdr3_nt: TGCAGCGTCGGATTGCCCGACAGGGGGCTCGCTGAAGCTTTCTTT; cdr3_aa: CSVGLPDRGLAEAFF